These 15 T cell receptor beta chains came from one sample sequenced in a study of OX40 agonist ivuxolimab in advanced cancers. Repertoires were generated with immunoSEQ multiplex PCR, while TCRdb's copy carries only in-frame clones and drops some. The data show some 40,000 clones, around 89% seen once. Sequences were derived from CD4+ or CD8+ T cells sorted from blood, sampled in a trial of the OX40 agonist ivuxolimab. The receptor source for this set is an adult with an advanced solid tumor such as melanoma, head and neck, liver or kidney cancer.

The chain employs TRBV5-4 and TRBJ1-1; D gene ambiguous. V lost 7 bases and J lost 3, with 19 bases in between. The CDR3 runs to 15 residues. The germline gives CDR1 SGHNT, CDR2 YYREEE (reference sequence). CDR3 residues: CASLRQPAIDTEAFF. CDR3 coding DNA: TGTGCCAGCTTACGGCAGCCGGCGATTGACACTGAAGCTTTCTTT.

This chain uses TRBV9 with TRBJ1-2; 8 positions match TRBD1. In germline, CDR1 is SGDLS, CDR2 YYNGEE. The J segment lost 4 bases and the V segment lost 0 bases, leaving 11 bases of the junction unmatched. CDR3 length: 17 amino acids. For the CDR3, the DNA is TGTGCCAGCAGCGTAGCGGACAGGGCTGTAGAGAGCTATGGCTACACCTTC. It encodes CASSVADRAVESYGYTF.

The chain joins TRBV7-6 to TRBJ2-1; TRBD2 matches 9 bases. The ends lost 1 base at V and 0 bases at J; junction bases unmatched: 7. This CDR3 spans 18 amino acids. The germline CDR1 and CDR2 sequences are SGHVS and FNYEAQ. In DNA form, the CDR3 reads TGTGCCAGCAGCTTAGAAACCCCTAGCGGGGTCTCCTACAATGAGCAGTTCTTC. As protein: CASSLETPSGVSYNEQFF.

The V and J genes are TRBV29-1 and TRBJ2-7; a weak D match, TRBD1 (6 bases). Germline V lookup: CDR1 SQVTM, CDR2 ANQGSEA. The germline V and J ends were trimmed by 8 bases and 5 bases, with 19 bases remaining between them. The CDR3 contains 13 residues. DNA of the CDR3: TGCAGCTCTACCGGGACACCGTACCACGAGCAGTACTTC. Translated: CSSTGTPYHEQYF.

The chain joins TRBV9 to TRBJ1-4, with D unclear. The CDR3 is made up of 15 amino acids. Germline V lookup: CDR1 SGDLS, CDR2 YYNGEE. Trimming shortened V by 2 bases and J by 0 bases, and 8 bases separated the two germline ends. CDR3 protein: CASSVGEATNEKLFF. CDR3 nucleotides: TGTGCCAGCAGCGTCGGGGAGGCAACTAATGAAAAACTGTTTTTT.

The rearrangement joins TRBV13 to TRBJ2-7; possibly TRBD1 for D (6 bases). The CDR3 spans 13 residues. Between the trimmed V and J ends, which lost 8 bases and 2 bases, there was a span of 13 bases. Looked up from germline, CDR1 is PRHDT and CDR2 is FYEKMQ (reference sequence). This CDR3 is CASGSGDPYEQYF. In DNA form, the CDR3 reads TGTGCCAGCGGTTCAGGGGACCCCTACGAGCAGTACTTC.

The V call is TRBV7-2, the J call TRBJ2-7; 10 bases agree with TRBD2. Germline values: CDR1 SGHTA, CDR2 FQGNSA. This CDR3 region has 15 residues. Unmatched junction bases numbered 6, after V lost 5 bases and J lost 2 bases. Here the CDR3 reads CASSPSSGGPYEQYF. CDR3 sequence (DNA): TGTGCCAGCAGCCCCTCTAGCGGGGGCCCCTACGAGCAGTACTTC.

The chain is built from TRBV6-5 and TRBJ2-7; TRBD1 matches 9 bases. Germline CDR1 and CDR2: MNHEY and SVGAGI. The CDR3 runs 14 residues. The trim removed 1 base at V and 7 bases at J, leaving 5 bases unmatched. As DNA, the CDR3 is TGTGCCAGCAGTTACTGGGACAGGGTGAAAGAGCAGTACTTC. This encodes CASSYWDRVKEQYF.

In its sample, this clone was seen a few times. The chain uses TRBV4-3 and TRBJ2-7; no definite D call. Trimming cost V 1 base and J 1 base, with 11 bases left between them. Germline values: CDR1 LGHNA, CDR2 YSLEER. The CDR3 sequence is 15 residues long. The CDR3 reads CASSQGVALSYEQYF. As DNA, the CDR3 is TGCGCCAGCAGCCAAGGGGTAGCCTTATCCTACGAGCAGTACTTC.

The chain links TRBV27 to TRBJ2-7; perhaps D is TRBD1 or TRBD2 (6 bases each). V lost 9 bases to trimming and J lost 0 bases, with 15 bases between them. Per germline, CDR1 MNHEY and CDR2 SMNVEV (reference sequence). The CDR3 is 14 amino acids. In DNA form, the CDR3 reads TGTGCCAGTTCAGGGGAGGAGAGCTCCTACGAGCAGTACTTC. Translation gives CASSGEESSYEQYF.

This chain connects TRBV27 to TRBJ1-1; D not resolved. The germline CDR1 and CDR2 sequences are MNHEY and SMNVEV (reference sequence). The V end lost 2 bases, the J end lost 4 bases, and 11 bases lay between the germline ends. The CDR3 is 14 amino acids. In nucleotides, the CDR3 is TGTGCCAGCAGTTTAAGTGGTGGCGCCACTGAAGCTTTCTTT. Translating it yields CASSLSGGATEAFF.

V is TRBV27 and J is TRBJ2-7, with D tentatively TRBD2 (7 bases). The CDR3 contains 17 residues. Germline lookup yields CDR1 MNHEY and CDR2 SMNVEV (reference sequence). V was pared by 8 bases and J by 0 bases, with 23 bases between. Here the CDR3 DNA reads TGTGCCAGCGCCCGAGGGGGGGGTCTACCCAACTCCTACGAGCAGTACTTC. Its protein is CASARGGGLPNSYEQYF.

V gene TRBV6-5 combines with J gene TRBJ2-4; 8 bases map to TRBD1. The CDR3 is 13 amino acids. The V gene's germline CDR1 is MNHEY and CDR2 SVGAGI. V lost 5 bases to trimming and J lost 12 bases; unmatched junction nucleotides: 9. Here the CDR3 DNA reads TGTGCCAGCAGTCCAGGGGGCGCGGGGAATCAGTACTTC. Translation gives CASSPGGAGNQYF.

This clone was recorded once. The J gene is TRBJ2-7, the V gene TRBV29-1; tentatively, D is TRBD2 (7 bases). V was pared by 1 base and J by 4 bases, with 14 bases between. CDR1 and CDR2 from the germline V gene are SQVTM and ANQGSEA. This CDR3 has 14 amino acids. The CDR3 sequence is CSVEGEEGGYEQYF. For the CDR3, the DNA is TGCAGCGTTGAAGGGGAAGAGGGGGGGTACGAGCAGTACTTC.

This chain uses TRBV2 with TRBJ1-3, with D hard to call. CDR1 is SNHLY and CDR2 is FYNNEI in the germline V gene. Between the trimmed V and J ends, which lost 8 bases and 2 bases, there was a span of 7 bases. This CDR3 is built from 12 residues. CDR3 sequence: CASWATGNTIYF. In DNA, the CDR3 is TGTGCCAGCTGGGCGACTGGAAACACCATATATTTT.